This TCR beta chain is drawn from a study of long-term antiretroviral therapy in people with HIV. Study findings and constraints: Diversity remained lower than transplant donor controls, even though it increased after ART. HIV repertoires covered narrower CDR3 length ranges than controls did.

Donors needed at least one pre-ART PBMC sample plus at least two post-ART samples. United States facilities provided treatment to all participants with HIV. Germline CDR1 is SGHVS and CDR2 is FQNEAQ. This CDR3 has 14 amino acids. Trimming removed 5 bases from V and 7 bases from J; junction bases left unmatched: 2. The table lists this clone with a count of one. Antigen: not known. The authors ran the immunoSEQ assay, v3.0, at survey level. Only in-frame clones appear in the TCRdb table, and some are missing; sequencing was by immunoSEQ multiplex PCR. Counted here are roughly 14,000 clones, about 84% occurring once; the ten biggest clones make up approximately 15%.

This sequence originates from a middle-aged woman with HIV. This sequence joins TRBV7-8 and TRBJ2-1, with 13 nucleotides matching TRBD2. The input for sequencing was unsorted PBMCs, taken 1.8 years before starting antiretroviral therapy. The CDR3 reads CASSPGLAGNEQFF. Written as DNA, the CDR3 is TGTGCCAGCAGCCCGGGACTAGCGGGGAATGAGCAGTTCTTC. The variable domain in full, with the rest retrieved from reference TRBV7-8 and TRBJ2-1, is GAGVSQSPRYKVAKRGQDVALRCDPISGHVSLFWYQQALGQGPEFLTYFQNEAQLDKSGLPSDRFFAERPEGSVSTLKIQRTQQEDSAVYLCASSPGLAGNEQFFGPGTRLTVL.